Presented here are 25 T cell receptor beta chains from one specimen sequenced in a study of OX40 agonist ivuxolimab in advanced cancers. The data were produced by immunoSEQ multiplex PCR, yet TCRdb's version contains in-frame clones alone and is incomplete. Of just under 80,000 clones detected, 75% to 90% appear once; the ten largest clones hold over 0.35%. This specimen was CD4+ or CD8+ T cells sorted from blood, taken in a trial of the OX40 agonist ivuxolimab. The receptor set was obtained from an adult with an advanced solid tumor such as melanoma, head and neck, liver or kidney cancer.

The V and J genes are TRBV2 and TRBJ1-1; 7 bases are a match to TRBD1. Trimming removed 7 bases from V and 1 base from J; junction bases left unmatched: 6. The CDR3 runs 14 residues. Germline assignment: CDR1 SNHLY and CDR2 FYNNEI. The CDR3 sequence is CASNWDRGNTEAFF. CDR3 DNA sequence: TGTGCCAGCAACTGGGACAGAGGGAACACTGAAGCTTTCTTT.

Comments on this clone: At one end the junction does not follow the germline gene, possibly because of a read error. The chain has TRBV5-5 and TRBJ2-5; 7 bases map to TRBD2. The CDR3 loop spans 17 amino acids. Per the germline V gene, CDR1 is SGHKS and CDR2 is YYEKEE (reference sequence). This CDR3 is CTSSFHQNLGGKETQYF. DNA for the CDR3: TGTACCAGCAGCTTCCACCAAAATTTGGGAGGGAAAGAGACCCAGTACTTC.

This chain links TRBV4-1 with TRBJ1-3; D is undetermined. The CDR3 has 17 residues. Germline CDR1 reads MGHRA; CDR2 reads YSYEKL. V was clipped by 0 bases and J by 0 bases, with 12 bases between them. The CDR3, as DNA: TGCGCCAGCAGCCAAGATCGAGGAGCTTTCTCTGGAAACACCATATATTTT. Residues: CASSQDRGAFSGNTIYF.

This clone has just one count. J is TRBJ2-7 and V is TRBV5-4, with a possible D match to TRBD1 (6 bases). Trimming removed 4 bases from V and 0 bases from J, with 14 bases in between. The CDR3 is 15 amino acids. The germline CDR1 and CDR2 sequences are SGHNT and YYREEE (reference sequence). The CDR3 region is CASSPNAGASYEQYF. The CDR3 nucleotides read TGTGCCAGCAGCCCCAACGCAGGGGCCTCCTACGAGCAGTACTTC.

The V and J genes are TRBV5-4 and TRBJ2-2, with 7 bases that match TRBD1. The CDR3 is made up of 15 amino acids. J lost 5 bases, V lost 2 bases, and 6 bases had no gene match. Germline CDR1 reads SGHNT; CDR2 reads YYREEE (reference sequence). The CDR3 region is CASSFQGVLTGELFF. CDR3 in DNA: TGTGCCAGCAGCTTCCAGGGGGTACTTACCGGGGAGCTGTTTTTT.

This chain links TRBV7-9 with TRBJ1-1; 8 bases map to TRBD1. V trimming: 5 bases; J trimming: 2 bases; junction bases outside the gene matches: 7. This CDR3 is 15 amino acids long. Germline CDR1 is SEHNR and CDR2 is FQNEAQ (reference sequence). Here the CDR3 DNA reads TGTGCCAGCAGCCGATCAGGGGGCGCAAACACTGAAGCTTTCTTT. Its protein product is CASSRSGGANTEAFF.

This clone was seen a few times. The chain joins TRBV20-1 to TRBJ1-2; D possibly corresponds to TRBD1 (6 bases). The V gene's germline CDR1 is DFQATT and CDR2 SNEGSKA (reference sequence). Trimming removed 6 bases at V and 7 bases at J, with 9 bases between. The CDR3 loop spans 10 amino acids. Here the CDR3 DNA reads TGCAGTGCGCGGACAGTTGGCTACACCTTC. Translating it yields CSARTVGYTF.

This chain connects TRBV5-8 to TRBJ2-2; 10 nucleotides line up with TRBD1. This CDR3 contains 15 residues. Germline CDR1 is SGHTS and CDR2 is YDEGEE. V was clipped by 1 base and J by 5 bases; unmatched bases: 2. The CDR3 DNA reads TGTGCCAGCAGCTTGAGGACAGGGGGAACCGGGGAGCTGTTTTTT. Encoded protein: CASSLRTGGTGELFF.

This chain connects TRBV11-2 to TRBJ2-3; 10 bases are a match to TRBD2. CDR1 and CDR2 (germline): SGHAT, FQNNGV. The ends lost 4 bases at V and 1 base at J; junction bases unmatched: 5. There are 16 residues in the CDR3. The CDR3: CASSSLAGGRTDTQYF. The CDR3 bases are TGTGCCAGCAGCTCGTTAGCGGGAGGACGCACAGATACGCAGTATTTT.

The CDR3 DNA reads TGTGCCAGCAGCTTGAGCGCGGGAGTCGGCACCGGGGAGCTGTTTTTT. Amino acid sequence: CASSLSAGVGTGELFF. The J gene is TRBJ2-2, the V gene TRBV5-5, with TRBD2 matching 7 bases. The CDR3 runs 16 residues. The germline V gene has CDR1 SGHKS and CDR2 YYEKEE (reference sequence). Losses at the gene ends were 1 base for V and 4 bases for J; bases not matched to a gene: 7.

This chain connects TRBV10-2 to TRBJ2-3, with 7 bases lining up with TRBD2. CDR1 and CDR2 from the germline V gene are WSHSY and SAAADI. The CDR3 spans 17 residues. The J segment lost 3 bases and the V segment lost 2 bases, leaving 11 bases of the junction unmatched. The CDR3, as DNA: TGCGCCAGCAGTGAGCCGAGGGCAGCGGGACCAACAGATACGCAGTATTTT. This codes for CASSEPRAAGPTDTQYF.

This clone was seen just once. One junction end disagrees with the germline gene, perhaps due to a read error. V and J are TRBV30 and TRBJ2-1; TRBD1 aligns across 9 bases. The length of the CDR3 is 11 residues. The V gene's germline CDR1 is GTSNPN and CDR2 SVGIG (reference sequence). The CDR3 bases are TGTGCCTGGAGTCAGGGACAGGGATCTGTCTTC. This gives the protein CAWSQGQGSVF.

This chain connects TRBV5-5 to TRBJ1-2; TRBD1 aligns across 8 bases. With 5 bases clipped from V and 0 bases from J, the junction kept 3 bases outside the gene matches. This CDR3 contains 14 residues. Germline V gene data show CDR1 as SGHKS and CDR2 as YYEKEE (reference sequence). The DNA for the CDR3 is TGTGCCAGCAGTACGGGACAGGCTAACTATGGCTACACCTTC. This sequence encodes CASSTGQANYGYTF.

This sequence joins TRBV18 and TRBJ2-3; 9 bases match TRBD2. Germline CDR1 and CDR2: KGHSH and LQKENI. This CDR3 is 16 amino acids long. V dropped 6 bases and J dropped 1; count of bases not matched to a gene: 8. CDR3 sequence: CASSNNRLAGTDTQYF. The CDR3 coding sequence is TGTGCCAGCTCCAACAACCGACTAGCGGGCACAGATACGCAGTATTTT.

CDR3 coding DNA: TGTGCCAGCAGCCCGCCCACTGGCACAGATACGCAGTATTTT. Residues: CASSPPTGTDTQYF. This chain connects TRBV11-3 to TRBJ2-3; D is ambiguous. Germline values: CDR1 SGHNT, CDR2 YENEEA. Between the trimmed V and J ends, which lost 5 bases and 1 base, there was a span of 10 bases. CDR3 size: 14 residues.

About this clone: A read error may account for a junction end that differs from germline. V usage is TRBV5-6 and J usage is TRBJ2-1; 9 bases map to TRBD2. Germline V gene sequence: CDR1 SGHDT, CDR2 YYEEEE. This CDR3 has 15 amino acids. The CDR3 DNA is TGTGCCAGCAGCCAGAGCGGGGGAGCGGGAGGAGGTGAAGTCTTC. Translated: CASSQSGGAGGGEVF. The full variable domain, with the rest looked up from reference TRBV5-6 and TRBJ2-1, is DAGVTQSPTHLIKTRGQQVTLRCSPKSGHDTVSWYQQALGQGPQFIFQYYEEEERQRGNFPDRFSGHQFPNYSSELNVNALLLGDSALYLCASSQSGGAGGGEVFGPGTRLTVL.

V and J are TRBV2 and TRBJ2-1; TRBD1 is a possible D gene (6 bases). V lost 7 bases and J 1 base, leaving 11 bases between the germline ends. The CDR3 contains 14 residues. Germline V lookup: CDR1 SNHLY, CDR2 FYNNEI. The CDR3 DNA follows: TGTGCCAGCAAGGAGCAGGGGTCCTACAATGAGCAGTTCTTC. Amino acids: CASKEQGSYNEQFF.

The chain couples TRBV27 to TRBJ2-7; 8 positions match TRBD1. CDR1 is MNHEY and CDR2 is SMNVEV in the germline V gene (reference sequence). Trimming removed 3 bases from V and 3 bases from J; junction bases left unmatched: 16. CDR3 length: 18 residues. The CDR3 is CASSFTTPGGHDLYEQYF. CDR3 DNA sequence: TGTGCCAGCAGTTTCACTACGCCAGGGGGCCACGATCTCTACGAGCAGTACTTC.

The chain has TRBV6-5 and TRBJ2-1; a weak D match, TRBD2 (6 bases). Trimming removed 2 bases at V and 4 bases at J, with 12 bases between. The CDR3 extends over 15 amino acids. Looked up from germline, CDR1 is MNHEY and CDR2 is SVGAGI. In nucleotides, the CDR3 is TGTGCCAGCAGTTACGGAGGGCTAGGGTACAATGAGCAGTTCTTC. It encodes CASSYGGLGYNEQFF.

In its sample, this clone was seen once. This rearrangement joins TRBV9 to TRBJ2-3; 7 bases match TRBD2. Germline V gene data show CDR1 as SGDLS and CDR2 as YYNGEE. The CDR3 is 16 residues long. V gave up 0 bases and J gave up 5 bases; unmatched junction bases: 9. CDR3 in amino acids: CASSVVPAGSEDTQYF. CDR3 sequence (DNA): TGTGCCAGCAGCGTAGTTCCAGCGGGATCGGAAGATACGCAGTATTTT.

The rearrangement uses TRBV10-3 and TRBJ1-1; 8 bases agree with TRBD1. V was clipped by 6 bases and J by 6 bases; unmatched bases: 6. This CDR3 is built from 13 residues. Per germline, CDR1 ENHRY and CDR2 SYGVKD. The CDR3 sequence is CAIRGTGKPEAFF. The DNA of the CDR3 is TGTGCCATCAGGGGGACAGGCAAACCTGAAGCTTTCTTT.

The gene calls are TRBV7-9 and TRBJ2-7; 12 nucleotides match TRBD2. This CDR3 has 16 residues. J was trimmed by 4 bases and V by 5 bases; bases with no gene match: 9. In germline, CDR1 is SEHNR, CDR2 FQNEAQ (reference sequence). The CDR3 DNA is TGTGCCAGCAGCCCAAGGACTAGCGGGAATCTATACGAGCAGTACTTC. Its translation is CASSPRTSGNLYEQYF.

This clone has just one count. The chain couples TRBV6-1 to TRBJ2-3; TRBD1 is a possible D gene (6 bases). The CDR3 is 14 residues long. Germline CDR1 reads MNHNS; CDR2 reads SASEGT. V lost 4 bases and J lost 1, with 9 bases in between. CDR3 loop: CASSVGAGTDTQYF. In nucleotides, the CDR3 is TGTGCCAGCAGTGTGGGGGCGGGCACAGATACGCAGTATTTT.

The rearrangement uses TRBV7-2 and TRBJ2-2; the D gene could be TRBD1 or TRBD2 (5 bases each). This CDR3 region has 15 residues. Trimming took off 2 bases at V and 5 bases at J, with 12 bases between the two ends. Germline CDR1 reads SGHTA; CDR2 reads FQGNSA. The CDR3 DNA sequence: TGTGCCAGCAGCTTATTTCAGGGCGGGACCGGGGAGCTGTTTTTT. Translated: CASSLFQGGTGELFF.

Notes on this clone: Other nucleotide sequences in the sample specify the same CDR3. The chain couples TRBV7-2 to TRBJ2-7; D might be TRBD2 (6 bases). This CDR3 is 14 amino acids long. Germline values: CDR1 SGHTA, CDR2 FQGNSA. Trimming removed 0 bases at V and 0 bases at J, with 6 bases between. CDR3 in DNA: TGTGCCAGCAGCTTAGCGGGAGGCTCCTACGAGCAGTACTTC. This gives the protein CASSLAGGSYEQYF.